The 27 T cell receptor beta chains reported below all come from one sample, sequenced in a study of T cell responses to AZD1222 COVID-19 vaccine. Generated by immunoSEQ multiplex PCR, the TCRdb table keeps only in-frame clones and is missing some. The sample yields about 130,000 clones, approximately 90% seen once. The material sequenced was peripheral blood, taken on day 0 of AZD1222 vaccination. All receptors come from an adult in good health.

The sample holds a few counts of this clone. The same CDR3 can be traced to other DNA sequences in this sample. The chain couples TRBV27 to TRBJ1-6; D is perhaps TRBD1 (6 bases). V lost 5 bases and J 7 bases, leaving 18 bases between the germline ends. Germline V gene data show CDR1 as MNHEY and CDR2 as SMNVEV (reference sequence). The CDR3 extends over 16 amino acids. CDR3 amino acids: CASSPRGGQGNSPLHF. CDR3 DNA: TGTGCCAGCAGTCCCCGGGGAGGGCAGGGGAATTCACCCCTCCACTTT.

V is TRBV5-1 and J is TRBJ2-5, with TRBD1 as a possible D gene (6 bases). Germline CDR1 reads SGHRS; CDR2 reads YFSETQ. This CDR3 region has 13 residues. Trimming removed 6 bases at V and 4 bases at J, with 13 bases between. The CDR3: CASNPQGRETQYF. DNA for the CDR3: TGCGCCAGCAACCCGCAGGGGCGAGAGACCCAGTACTTC. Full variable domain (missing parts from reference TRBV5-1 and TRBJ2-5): KAGVTQTPRYLIKTRGQQVTLSCSPISGHRSVSWYQQTPGQGLQFLFEYFSETQRNKGNFPGRFSGRQFSNSRSEMNVSTLELGDSALYLCASNPQGRETQYFGPGTRLLVL.

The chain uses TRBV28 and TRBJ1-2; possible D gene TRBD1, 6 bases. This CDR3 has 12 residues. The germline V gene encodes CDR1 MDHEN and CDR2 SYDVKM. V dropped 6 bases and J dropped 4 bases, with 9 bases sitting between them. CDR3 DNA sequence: TGTGCCAGCAGCACAGGGACCTATGGCTACACCTTC. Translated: CASSTGTYGYTF.

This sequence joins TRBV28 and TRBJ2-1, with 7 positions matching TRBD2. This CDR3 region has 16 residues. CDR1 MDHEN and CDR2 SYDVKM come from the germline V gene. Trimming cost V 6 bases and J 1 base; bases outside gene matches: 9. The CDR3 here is CASRQYGGSSYNEQFF. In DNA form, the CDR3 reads TGTGCCAGCAGGCAGTATGGCGGGAGTTCCTACAATGAGCAGTTCTTC. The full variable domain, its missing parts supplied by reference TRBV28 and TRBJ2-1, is DVKVTQSSRYLVKRTGEKVFLECVQDMDHENMFWYRQDPGLGLRLIYFSYDVKMKEKGDIPEGYSVSREKKERFSLILESASTNQTSMYLCASRQYGGSSYNEQFFGPGTRLTVL.

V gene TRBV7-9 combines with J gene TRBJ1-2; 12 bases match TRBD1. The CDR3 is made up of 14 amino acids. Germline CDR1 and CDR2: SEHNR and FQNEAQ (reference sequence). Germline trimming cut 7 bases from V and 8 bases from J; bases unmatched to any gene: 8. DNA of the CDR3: TGTGCCAGCACCCTAGGGACAGGGGGCGACGGCTACACCTTC. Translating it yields CASTLGTGGDGYTF.

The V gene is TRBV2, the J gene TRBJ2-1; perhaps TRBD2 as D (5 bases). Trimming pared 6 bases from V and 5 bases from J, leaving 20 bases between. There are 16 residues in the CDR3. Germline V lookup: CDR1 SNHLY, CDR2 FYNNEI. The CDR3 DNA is TGTGCCAGCAGCCCTACCCCTAGCTGGGCCAACAATGAGCAGTTCTTC. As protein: CASSPTPSWANNEQFF.

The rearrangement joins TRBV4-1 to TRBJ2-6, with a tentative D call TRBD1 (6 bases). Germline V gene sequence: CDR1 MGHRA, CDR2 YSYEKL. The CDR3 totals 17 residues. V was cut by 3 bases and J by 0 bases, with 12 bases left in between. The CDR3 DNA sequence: TGCGCCAGCAGCCAGGGGGCTCCTAACTCTGGGGCCAACGTCCTGACTTTC. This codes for CASSQGAPNSGANVLTF.

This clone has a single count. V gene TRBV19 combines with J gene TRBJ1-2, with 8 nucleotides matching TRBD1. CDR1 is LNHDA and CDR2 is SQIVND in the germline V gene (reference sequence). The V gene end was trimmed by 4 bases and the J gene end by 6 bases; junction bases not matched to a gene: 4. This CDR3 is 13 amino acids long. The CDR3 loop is CASSNSDRDGYTF. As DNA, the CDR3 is TGTGCCAGTAGTAACTCGGACAGGGATGGCTACACCTTC.

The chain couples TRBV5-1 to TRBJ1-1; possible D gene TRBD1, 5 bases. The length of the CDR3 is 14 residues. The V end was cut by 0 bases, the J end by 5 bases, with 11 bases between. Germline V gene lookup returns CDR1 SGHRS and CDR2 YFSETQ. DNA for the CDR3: TGCGCCAGCAGCTTGGACATGAGGGGAACTGAAGCTTTCTTT. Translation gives CASSLDMRGTEAFF.

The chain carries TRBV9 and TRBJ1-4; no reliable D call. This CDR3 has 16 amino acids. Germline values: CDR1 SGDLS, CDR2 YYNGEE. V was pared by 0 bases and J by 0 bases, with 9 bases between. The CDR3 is CASSVGRTTTNEKLFF. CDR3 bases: TGTGCCAGCAGCGTAGGACGGACCACAACTAATGAAAAACTGTTTTTT.

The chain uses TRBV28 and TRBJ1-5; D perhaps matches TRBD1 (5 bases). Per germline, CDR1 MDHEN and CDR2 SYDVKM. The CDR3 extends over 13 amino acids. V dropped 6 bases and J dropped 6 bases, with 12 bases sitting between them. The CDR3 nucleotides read TGTGCCAGCAGGTCAGGGTTGGGTCAGCCCCAGCATTTT. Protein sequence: CASRSGLGQPQHF.

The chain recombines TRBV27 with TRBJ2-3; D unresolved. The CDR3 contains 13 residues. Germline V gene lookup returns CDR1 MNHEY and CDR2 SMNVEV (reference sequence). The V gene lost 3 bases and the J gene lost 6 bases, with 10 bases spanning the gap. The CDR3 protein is CASSFGSPDTQYF. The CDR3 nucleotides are TGTGCCAGCAGTTTTGGGTCGCCCGATACGCAGTATTTT.

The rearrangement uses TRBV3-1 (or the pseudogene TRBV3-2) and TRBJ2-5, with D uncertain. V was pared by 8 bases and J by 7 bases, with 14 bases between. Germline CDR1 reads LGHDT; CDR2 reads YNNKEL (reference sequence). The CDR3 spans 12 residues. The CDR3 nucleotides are TGTGCCAGCGGAACCGTATCTGGGACCCAGTACTTC. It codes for CASGTVSGTQYF.

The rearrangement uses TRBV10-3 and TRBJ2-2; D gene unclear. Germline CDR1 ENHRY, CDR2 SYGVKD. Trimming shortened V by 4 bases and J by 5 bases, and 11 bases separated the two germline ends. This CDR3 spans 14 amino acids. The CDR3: CAISAPLVTGELFF. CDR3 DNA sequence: TGTGCCATCAGTGCACCCCTCGTAACCGGGGAGCTGTTTTTT.

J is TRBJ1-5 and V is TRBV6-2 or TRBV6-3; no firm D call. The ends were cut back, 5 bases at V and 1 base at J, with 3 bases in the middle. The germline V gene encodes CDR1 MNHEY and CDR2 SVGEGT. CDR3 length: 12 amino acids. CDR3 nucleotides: TGTGCCAGCAGTCAGAGCAATCAGCCCCAGCATTTT. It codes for CASSQSNQPQHF.

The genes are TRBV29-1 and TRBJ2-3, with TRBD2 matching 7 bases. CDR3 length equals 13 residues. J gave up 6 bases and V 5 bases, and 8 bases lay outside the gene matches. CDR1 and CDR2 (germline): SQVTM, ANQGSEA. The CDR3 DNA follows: TGCAGCGTTATCCGAGTCGGGGGGGATACGCAGTATTTT. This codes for CSVIRVGGDTQYF.

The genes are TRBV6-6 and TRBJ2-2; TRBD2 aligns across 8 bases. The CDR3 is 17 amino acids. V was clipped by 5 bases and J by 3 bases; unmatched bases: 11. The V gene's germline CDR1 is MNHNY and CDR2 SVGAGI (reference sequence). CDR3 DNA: TGTGCCAGCAGTAGATCCCCCGGGACTAGTGACACCGGGGAGCTGTTTTTT. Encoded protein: CASSRSPGTSDTGELFF.

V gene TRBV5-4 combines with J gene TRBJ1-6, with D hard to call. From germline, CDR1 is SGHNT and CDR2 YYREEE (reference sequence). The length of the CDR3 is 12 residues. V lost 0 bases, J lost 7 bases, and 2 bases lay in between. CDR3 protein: CASSLGNSPLHF. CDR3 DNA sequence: TGTGCCAGCAGCTTGGGAAATTCACCCCTCCACTTT.

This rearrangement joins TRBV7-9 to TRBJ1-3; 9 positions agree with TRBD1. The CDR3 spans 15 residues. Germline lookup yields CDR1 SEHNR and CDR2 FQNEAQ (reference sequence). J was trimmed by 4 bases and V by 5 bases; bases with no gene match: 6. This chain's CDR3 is CASSGGDREGNTIYF. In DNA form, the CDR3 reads TGTGCCAGCAGCGGGGGGGACAGGGAAGGAAACACCATATATTTT.

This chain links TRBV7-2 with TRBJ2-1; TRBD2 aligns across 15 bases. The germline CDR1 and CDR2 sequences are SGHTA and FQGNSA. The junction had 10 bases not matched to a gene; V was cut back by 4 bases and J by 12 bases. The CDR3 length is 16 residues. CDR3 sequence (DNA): TGTGCCAGCAGCTCCTCCGGGACTAGCGGGGGGTCGCGGCAGTTCTTC. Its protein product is CASSSSGTSGGSRQFF. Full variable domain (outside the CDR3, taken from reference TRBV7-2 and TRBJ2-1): GAGVSQSPSNKVTEKGKDVELRCDPISGHTALYWYRQSLGQGLEFLIYFQGNSAPDKSGLPSDRFSAERTGGSVSTLTIQRTQQEDSAVYLCASSSSGTSGGSRQFFGPGTRLTVL.

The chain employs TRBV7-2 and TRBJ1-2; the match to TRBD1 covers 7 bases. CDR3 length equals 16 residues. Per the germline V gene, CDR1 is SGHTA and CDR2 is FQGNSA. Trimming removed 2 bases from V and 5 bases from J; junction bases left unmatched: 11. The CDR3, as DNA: TGTGCCAGCAGCTTATCATCCGGGACAGCTTTTTATGGCTACACCTTC. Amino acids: CASSLSSGTAFYGYTF.

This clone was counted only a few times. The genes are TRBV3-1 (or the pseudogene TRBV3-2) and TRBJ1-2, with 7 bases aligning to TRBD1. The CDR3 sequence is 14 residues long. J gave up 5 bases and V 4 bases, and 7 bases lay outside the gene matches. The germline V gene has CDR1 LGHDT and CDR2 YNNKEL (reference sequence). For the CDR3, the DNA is TGTGCCAGCAGCCCATCAGGGGGGACGTATGGCTACACCTTC. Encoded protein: CASSPSGGTYGYTF.

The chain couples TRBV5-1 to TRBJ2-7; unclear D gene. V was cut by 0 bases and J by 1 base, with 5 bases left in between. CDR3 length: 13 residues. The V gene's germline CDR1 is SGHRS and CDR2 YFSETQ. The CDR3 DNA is TGCGCCAGCAGCTTGGCCCAGTCCTACGAGCAGTACTTC. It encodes CASSLAQSYEQYF. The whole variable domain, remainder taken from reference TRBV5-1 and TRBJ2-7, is KAGVTQTPRYLIKTRGQQVTLSCSPISGHRSVSWYQQTPGQGLQFLFEYFSETQRNKGNFPGRFSGRQFSNSRSEMNVSTLELGDSALYLCASSLAQSYEQYFGPGTRLTVT.

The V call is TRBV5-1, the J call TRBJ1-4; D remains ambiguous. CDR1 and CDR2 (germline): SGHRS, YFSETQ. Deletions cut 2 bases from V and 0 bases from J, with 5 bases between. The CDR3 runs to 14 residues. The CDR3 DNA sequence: TGCGCCAGCAGCTTAGGGACAACTAATGAAAAACTGTTTTTT. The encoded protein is CASSLGTTNEKLFF.

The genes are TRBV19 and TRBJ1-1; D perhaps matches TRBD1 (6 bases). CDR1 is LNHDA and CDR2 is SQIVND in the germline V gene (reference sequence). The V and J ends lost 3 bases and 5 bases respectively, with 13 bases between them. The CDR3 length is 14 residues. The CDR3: CASSISGAGTEAFF. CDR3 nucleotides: TGTGCCAGTAGTATCTCAGGGGCAGGGACTGAAGCTTTCTTT.

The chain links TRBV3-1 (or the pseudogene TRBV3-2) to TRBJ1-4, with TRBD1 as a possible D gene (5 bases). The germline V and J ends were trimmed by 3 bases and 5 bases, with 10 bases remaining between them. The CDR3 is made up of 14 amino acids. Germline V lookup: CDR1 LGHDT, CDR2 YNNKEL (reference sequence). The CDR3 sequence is CASSQRQQNEKLFF. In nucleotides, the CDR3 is TGTGCCAGCAGCCAGAGACAGCAAAATGAAAAACTGTTTTTT.

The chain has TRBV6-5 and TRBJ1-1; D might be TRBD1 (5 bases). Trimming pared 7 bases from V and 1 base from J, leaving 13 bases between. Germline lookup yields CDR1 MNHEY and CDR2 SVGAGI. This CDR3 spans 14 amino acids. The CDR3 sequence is CASIPPGQNTEAFF. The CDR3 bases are TGTGCCAGCATACCTCCGGGGCAGAACACTGAAGCTTTCTTT.